This TCR beta chain was observed in a study of CD8 T cells in Susac syndrome. The trim removed 4 bases at V and 4 bases at J, leaving 3 bases unmatched. The length of the CDR3 is 15 residues. In germline, CDR1 is PRHDT, CDR2 FYEKMQ (reference sequence). The authors sequenced TCR beta from blood CD8+ and CD4+ T cells. The multiple sclerosis control cohort comprised treatment-naive individuals presenting with stable or active relapsing-remitting disease. An amount of RNA that ranged from about 0.45 to 1 ug was reverse transcribed with random hexamers. Using its own MiXCR run on the immunoSEQ multiplex PCR reads, TCRdb lists one record per CDR3 protein. The sample records over 300,000 distinct CDR3 sequences, about 91% being singletons.

The rearrangement links TRBV13 to TRBJ2-1, with 11 bases matching TRBD2. The sample consisted of CD4+ T cells from PBMCs. This receptor was taken from a human donor with multiple sclerosis. The CDR3 sequence: CASSSIAGGYNEQFF. CDR3 in DNA: TGTGCCAGCAGCTCGATAGCGGGGGGGTACAATGAGCAGTTCTTC. The variable domain in full, completed from reference TRBV13 and TRBJ2-1, reads AAGVIQSPRHLIKEKRETATLKCYPIPRHDTVYWYQQGPGQDPQFLISFYEKMQSDKGSIPDRFSAQQFSDYHSELNMSSLELGDSALYFCASSSIAGGYNEQFFGPGTRLTVL.